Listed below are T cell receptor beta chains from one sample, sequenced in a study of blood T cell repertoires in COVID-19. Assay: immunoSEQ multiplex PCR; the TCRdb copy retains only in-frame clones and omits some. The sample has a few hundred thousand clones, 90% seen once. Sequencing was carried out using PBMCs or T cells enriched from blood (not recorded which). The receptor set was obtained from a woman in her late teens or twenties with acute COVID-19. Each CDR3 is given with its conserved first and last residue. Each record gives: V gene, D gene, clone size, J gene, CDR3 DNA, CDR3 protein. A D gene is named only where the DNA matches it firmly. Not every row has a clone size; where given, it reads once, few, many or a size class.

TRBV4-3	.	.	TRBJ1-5	TGCGCCAGCAGCCAAATCAGCGGGGGGCAACAGCCCCAGCATTTT	CASSQISGGQQPQHF
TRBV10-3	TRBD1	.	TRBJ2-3	TGTGCCACTAACCAGGGGACAGGGGGCCCAGATACGCAGTATTTT	CATNQGTGGPDTQYF
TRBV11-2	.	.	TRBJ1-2	TGTGCCAGCAGCTTATCATCGGGTACTAACTATGGCTACACCTTC	CASSLSSGTNYGYTF
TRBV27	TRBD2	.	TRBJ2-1	TGTGCCAGCACCCTGGGACTAGCGCAGGATGAGCAGTTCTTC	CASTLGLAQDEQFF
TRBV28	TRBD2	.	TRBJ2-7	TGTGCCAGCAGTTTCCAGAGCGGGAGTTACGAGCAGTACTTC	CASSFQSGSYEQYF
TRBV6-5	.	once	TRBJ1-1	TGTGCCAGCAGTTACGTACTCGGAGGAGGCACTGAAGCTTTCTTT	CASSYVLGGGTEAFF
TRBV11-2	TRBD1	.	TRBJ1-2	TGTGCCAGCAGCTCGCCGACAGGGTATCCTTATGGCTACACCTTC	CASSSPTGYPYGYTF
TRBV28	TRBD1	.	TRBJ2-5	TGTGCCAGCAGCCTTCCTTCCCAGGGGGTGCTAGAGACCCAGTACTTC	CASSLPSQGVLETQYF
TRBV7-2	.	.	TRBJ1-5	TGTGCCAGCAGCTTAGTAGCAGGGATGATTAGCAATCAGCCCCAGCATTTT	CASSLVAGMISNQPQHF
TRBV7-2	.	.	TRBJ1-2	TGTGCCAGCAGCTTAGCGGCGGGCCGGAACTATGGCTACACCTTC	CASSLAAGRNYGYTF
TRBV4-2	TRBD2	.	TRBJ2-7	TGTGCCAGCAGCCAAGGACTAGCGGCTGGCGCCTACGAGCAGTACTTC	CASSQGLAAGAYEQYF
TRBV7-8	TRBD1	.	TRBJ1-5	TGTGCCAGCAGCAACCAGGGGGCCGGACATCAGCCCCAGCATTTT	CASSNQGAGHQPQHF
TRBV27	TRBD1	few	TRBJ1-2	TGTGCCAGCGGAGACCCCGGGACAGGGGAGGCTAACTATGGCTACACCTTC	CASGDPGTGEANYGYTF
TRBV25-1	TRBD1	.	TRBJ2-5	TGTGCCAGCAGTGAAGGTAGAGACTATAACAGGGGAGAGACCCAGTACTTC	CASSEGRDYNRGETQYF
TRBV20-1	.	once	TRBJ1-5	TGCAGTGCTAGTAGGACATCCGGTTACAATCAGCCCCAGCATTTT	CSASRTSGYNQPQHF
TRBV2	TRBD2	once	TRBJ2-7	TGTGCCAGCAGTGATGGACTAGCGGGTCGCGAGCAGTACTTC	CASSDGLAGREQYF
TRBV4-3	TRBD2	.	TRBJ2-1	TGCGCCAGCAGCCTGAAACTAGCGGGAAACCCCTACAATGAGCAGTTCTTC	CASSLKLAGNPYNEQFF
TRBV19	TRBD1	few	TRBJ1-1	TGTGCCAGTAGTCCCGGACAGGGGGCCCGGTACCCGAACACTGAAGCTTTCTTT	CASSPGQGARYPNTEAFF
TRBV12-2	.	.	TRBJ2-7	TGTGCAAGTCGCTTAACGGTCCAGGGGGGTACCTACGAGCAGTACTTC	CASRLTVQGGTYEQYF
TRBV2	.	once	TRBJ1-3	TGTGCCAGCAGTCTTAGCCACAGGGCTTCTGGAAACACCATATATTTT	CASSLSHRASGNTIYF
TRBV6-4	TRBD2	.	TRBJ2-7	TGTGCCAGCAGTGTGGCTAGCGGGAGCTACGAGCAGTACTTC	CASSVASGSYEQYF
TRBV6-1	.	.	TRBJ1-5	TGTGCCAGCAGTGAAAAGAGGTATCAGCCCCAGCATTTT	CASSEKRYQPQHF
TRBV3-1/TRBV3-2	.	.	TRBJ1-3	TGTGCCAGCAGATACATGGGAGGCTCTGGAAACACCATATATTTT	CASRYMGGSGNTIYF
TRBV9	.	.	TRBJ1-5	TGTGCCAGCAGCCAAGCGCCCTTATCGCCCCAGCATTTT	CASSQAPLSPQHF
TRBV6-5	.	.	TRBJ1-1	TGTGCCAGCACGACCCGGGGGACTGAAGCTTTCTTT	CASTTRGTEAFF
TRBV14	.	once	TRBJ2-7	TGTGCCAGCAGCCAAGAGATGCGATTCTACGAGCAGTACTTC	CASSQEMRFYEQYF
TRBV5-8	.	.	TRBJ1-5	TGTGCCAGCAGCTTGGGGCGGGTTTCCAATCAGCCCCAGCATTTT	CASSLGRVSNQPQHF
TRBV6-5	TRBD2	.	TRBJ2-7	TGTGCCAGCAGGAGGAGGCGGGAGCCATCCTACGAGCAGTACTTC	CASRRRREPSYEQYF
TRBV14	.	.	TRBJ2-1	TGTGCCAGCAGCCAAGACGCGGGGTCAGGCTACAATGAGCAGTTCTTC	CASSQDAGSGYNEQFF
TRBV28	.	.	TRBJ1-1	TGTGCCAGCAGGGACAGAACAAACACTGAAGCTTTCTTT	CASRDRTNTEAFF
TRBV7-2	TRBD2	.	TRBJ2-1	TGTGCCAGCAGCTTGTACGGGACTAGCGGGAGGGGATCTGAGCAGTTCTTC	CASSLYGTSGRGSEQFF
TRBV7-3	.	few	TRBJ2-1	TGTGCCAGCGGATTAGCGCCGAACAATGAGCAGTTCTTC	CASGLAPNNEQFF
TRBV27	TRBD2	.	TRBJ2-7	TGTGCCAGCAGTCCATTAGCGGGAGTCACCTACGAGCAGTACTTC	CASSPLAGVTYEQYF
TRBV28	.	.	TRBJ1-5	TGTGCCAGCAGTTTGGGAGGTTTACGGCAGCCCCAGCATTTT	CASSLGGLRQPQHF
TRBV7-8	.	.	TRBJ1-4	TGTGCCAGCAGCTTACCACAAGACAGGCCAACTAATGAAAAACTGTTTTTT	CASSLPQDRPTNEKLFF
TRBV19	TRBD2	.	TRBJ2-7	TGTGCCAGTGAGAAGACTAGCGGGACTTACGAGCAGTACTTC	CASEKTSGTYEQYF
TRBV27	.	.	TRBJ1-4	TGTGCCAGCAGTTTCCACTCAACTAATGAAAAACTGTTTTTT	CASSFHSTNEKLFF
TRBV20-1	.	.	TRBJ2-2	TGCAGTGCTAGTTCTCCGAGAGGCAACACCGGGGAGCTGTTTTTT	CSASSPRGNTGELFF
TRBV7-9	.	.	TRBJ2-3	TGTGCCAGCAGAGTAGCGGTAGGCACAGATACGCAGTATTTT	CASRVAVGTDTQYF
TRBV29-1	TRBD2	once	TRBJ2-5	TGCAGCGTTGACCTTCCTACGACTAGCAGGCAAGAGACCCAGTACTTC	CSVDLPTTSRQETQYF
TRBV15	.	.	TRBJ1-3	TGTGCCACCAGCAGAGTCCGACAACCCGGAAACACCATATATTTT	CATSRVRQPGNTIYF
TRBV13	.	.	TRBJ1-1	TGTGCCAGCAGCTTACAGATTCTGAACACTGAAGCTTTCTTT	CASSLQILNTEAFF
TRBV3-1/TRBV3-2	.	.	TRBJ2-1	TGTGCCAGCAGCCAAGATCTTAGGGGGGGCTACAATGAGCAGTTCTTC	CASSQDLRGGYNEQFF
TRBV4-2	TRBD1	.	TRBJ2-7	TGTGCCAGCAGCCAAGCAGGGGGCGTCTCCTACGAGCAGTACTTC	CASSQAGGVSYEQYF
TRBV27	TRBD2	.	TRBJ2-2	TGTGCCAGCAGTTTACAGCCAGCGGGAGGGATCGGGGAGCTGTTTTTT	CASSLQPAGGIGELFF
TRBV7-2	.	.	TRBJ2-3	TGTGCCAGCAGCCAACCGGTCATCACAGATACGCAGTATTTT	CASSQPVITDTQYF
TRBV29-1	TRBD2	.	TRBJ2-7	TGCAGCGTTGAAGGTCCTAGCGGGAGTAGGTACGAGCAGTACTTC	CSVEGPSGSRYEQYF
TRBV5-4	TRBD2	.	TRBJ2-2	TGTGCCAGCAGCCTGACTAGCGGGAGATACACCGGGGAGCTGTTTTTT	CASSLTSGRYTGELFF
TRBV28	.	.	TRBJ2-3	TGTGCCAGCAGTTTGCCGAGGCCGAAGGGCACAGATACGCAGTATTTT	CASSLPRPKGTDTQYF
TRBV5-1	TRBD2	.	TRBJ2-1	TGCGCCAGCAGCTTGACAAGCGGGAGGGCCGGCGGTGAGCAGTTCTTC	CASSLTSGRAGGEQFF
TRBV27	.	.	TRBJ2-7	TGTGCCAGCAGGGCACGGGGTGGCCCCAACGAGCAGTACTTC	CASRARGGPNEQYF
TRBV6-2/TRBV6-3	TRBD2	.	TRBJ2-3	TGTGCCAGCAGTCTGGGACTAGCGGAAACAGATACGCAGTATTTT	CASSLGLAETDTQYF
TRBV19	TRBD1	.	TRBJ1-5	TGTGCCAGTAGTATAAGGACAGGGAAGAGCAATCAGCCCCAGCATTTT	CASSIRTGKSNQPQHF
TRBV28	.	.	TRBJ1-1	TGTGCCAGCAGTTTTTATGGGGGCGCGGGTACTGAAGCTTTCTTT	CASSFYGGAGTEAFF
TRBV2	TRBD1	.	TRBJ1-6	TGTGCCAGCAGTGAGGGACAGCCTTATAATTCACCCCTCCACTTT	CASSEGQPYNSPLHF